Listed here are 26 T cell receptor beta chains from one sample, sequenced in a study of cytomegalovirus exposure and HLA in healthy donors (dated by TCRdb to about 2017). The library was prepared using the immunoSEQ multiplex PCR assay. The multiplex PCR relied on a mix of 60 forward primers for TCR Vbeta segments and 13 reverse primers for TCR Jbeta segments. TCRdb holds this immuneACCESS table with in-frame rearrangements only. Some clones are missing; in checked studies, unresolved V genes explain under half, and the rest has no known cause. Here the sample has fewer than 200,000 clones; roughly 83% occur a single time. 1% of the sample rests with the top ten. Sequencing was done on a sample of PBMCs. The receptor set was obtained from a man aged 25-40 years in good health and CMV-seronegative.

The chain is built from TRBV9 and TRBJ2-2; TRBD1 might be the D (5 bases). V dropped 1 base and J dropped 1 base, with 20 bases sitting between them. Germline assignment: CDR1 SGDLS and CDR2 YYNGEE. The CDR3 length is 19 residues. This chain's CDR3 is CASSVRISVDTQNTGELFF. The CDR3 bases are TGTGCCAGCAGCGTAAGGATTTCGGTGGACACTCAGAACACCGGGGAGCTGTTTTTT.

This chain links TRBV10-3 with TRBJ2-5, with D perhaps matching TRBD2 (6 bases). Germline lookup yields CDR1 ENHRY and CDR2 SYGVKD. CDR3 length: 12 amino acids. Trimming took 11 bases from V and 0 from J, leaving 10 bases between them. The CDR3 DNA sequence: TGTGCCGCACGGGGGTACCAAGAGACCCAGTACTTC. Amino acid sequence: CAARGYQETQYF.

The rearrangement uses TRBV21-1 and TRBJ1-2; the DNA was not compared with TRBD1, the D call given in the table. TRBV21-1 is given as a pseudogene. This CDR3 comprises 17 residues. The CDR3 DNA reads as TGTGCCAGCAGCAAAGGGCACGGACAGGGCCCTTTCTATGGCTACACCTTC. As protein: CASSKGHGQGPFYGYTF.

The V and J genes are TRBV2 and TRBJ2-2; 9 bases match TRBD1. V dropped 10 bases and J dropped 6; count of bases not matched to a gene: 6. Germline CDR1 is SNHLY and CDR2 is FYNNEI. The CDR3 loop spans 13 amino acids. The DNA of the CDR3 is TGTGCCACCCGGGACAGGGCGGCCGGGGAGCTGTTTTTT. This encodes CATRDRAAGELFF. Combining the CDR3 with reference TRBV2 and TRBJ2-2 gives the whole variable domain EPEVTQTPSHQVTQMGQEVILRCVPISNHLYFYWYRQILGQKVEFLVSFYNNEISEKSEIFDDQFSVERPDGSNFTLKIRSTKLEDSAMYFCATRDRAAGELFFGEGSRLTVL.

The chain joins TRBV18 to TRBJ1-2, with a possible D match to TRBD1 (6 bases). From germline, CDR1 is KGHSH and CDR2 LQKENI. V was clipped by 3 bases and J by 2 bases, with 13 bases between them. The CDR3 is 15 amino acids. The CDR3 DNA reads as TGTGCCAGCTCACCGATACAGGGTGACAACTATGGCTACACCTTC. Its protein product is CASSPIQGDNYGYTF.

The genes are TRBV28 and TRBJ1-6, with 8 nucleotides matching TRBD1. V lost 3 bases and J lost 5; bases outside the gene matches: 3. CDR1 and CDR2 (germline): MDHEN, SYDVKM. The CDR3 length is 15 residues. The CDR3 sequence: CASSFLDRDNSPLHF. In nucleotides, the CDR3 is TGTGCCAGCAGTTTTCTGGACAGGGATAATTCACCCCTCCACTTT.

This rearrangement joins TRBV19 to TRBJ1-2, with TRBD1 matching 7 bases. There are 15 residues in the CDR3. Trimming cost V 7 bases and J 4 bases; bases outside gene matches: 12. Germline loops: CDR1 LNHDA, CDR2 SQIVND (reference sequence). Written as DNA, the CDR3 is TGTGCCAGTAATTCTCACCCAGCAGGGGGCTATGGCTACACCTTC. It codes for CASNSHPAGGYGYTF.

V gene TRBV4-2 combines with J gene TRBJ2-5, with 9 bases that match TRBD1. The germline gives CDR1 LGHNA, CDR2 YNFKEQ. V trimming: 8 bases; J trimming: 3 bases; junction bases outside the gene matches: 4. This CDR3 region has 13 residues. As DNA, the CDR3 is TGTGCCAGCGGGCGACAGGGGGAAGAGACCCAGTACTTC. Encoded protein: CASGRQGEETQYF.

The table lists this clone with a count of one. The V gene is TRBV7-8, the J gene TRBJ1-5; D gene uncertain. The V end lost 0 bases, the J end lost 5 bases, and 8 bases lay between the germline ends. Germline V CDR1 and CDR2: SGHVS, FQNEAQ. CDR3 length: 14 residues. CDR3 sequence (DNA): TGTGCCAGCAGCTTAGCGAGTCCTGATCAGCCCCAGCATTTT. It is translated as CASSLASPDQPQHF.

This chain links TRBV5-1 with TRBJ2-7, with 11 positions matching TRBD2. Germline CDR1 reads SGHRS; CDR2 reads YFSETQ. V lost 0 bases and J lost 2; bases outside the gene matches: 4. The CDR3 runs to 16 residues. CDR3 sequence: CASSLGGLAAAYEQYF. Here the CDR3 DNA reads TGCGCCAGCAGCTTGGGGGGACTAGCGGCAGCCTACGAGCAGTACTTC.

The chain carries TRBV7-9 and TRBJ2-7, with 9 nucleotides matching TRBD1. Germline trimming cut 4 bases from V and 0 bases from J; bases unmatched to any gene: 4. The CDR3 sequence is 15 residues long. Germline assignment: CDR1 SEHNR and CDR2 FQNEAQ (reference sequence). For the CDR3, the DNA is TGTGCCAGCAGCTCGGGACAGGGAAGCTCCTACGAGCAGTACTTC. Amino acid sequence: CASSSGQGSSYEQYF.

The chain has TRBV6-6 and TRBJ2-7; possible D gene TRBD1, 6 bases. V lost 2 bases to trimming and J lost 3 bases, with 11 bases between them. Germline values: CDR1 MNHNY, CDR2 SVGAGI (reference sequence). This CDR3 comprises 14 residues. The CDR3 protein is CASSYVNRVYEQYF. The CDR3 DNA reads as TGTGCCAGCAGTTACGTCAACAGGGTCTACGAGCAGTACTTC.

CDR3 region: CASSQGGGRYYEQYF. CDR3 coding DNA: TGTGCCAGCAGCCAAGGGGGGGGAAGATATTACGAGCAGTACTTC. The rearrangement joins TRBV14 to TRBJ2-7, with 7 positions matching TRBD2. With 1 base clipped from V and 4 bases from J, the junction kept 7 bases outside the gene matches. From germline, CDR1 is SGHDN and CDR2 FVKESK. CDR3 size: 15 residues.

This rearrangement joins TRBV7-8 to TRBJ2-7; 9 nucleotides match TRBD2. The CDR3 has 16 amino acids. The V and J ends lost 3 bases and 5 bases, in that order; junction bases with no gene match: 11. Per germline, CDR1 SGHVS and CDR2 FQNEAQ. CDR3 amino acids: CASSFGRASGKDEQYF. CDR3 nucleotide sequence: TGTGCCAGCAGCTTTGGAAGGGCTAGCGGGAAGGACGAGCAGTACTTC.

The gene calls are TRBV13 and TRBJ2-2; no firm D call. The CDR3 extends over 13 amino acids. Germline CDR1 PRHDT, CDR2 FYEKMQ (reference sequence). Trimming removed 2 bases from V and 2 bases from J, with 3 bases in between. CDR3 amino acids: CASSLTNTGELFF. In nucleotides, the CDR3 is TGTGCCAGCAGCTTAACAAACACCGGGGAGCTGTTTTTT.

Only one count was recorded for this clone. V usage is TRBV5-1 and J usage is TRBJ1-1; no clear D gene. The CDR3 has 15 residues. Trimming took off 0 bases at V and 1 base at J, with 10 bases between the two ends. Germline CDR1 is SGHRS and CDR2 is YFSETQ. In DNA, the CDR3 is TGCGCCAGCAGCTTGGTGGCCCGATCGAACACTGAAGCTTTCTTT. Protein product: CASSLVARSNTEAFF.

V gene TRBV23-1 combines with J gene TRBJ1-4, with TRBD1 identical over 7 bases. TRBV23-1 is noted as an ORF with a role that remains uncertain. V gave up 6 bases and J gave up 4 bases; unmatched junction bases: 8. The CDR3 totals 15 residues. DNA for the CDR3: TGCGCCAGCAGACACGGACAGGATTGTAATGAAAAACTGTTTTTT. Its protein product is CASRHGQDCNEKLFF.

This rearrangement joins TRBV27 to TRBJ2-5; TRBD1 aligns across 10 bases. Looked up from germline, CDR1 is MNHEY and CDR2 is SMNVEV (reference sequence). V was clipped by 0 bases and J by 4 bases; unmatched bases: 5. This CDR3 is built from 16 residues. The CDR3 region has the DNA TGTGCCAGCAGTTTATCTCCAGGGACAGGGGTAGAGACCCAGTACTTC. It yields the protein CASSLSPGTGVETQYF.

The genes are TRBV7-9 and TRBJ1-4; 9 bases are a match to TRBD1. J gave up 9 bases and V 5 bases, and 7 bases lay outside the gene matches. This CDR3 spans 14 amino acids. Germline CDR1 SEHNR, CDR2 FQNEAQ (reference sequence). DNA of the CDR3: TGTGCCAGCAGCCAGGGACAGGGATATCAAAAACTGTTTTTT. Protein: CASSQGQGYQKLFF.

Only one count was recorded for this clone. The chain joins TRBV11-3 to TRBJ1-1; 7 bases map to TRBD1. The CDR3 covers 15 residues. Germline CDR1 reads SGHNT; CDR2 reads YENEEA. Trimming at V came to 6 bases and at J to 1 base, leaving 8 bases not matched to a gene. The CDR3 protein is CASSDHRQGNTEAFF. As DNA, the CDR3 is TGTGCCAGCAGTGACCACAGACAGGGGAACACTGAAGCTTTCTTT.

The CDR3 spells CASSLTVTYEQYF. The CDR3, as DNA: TGCGCCAGCAGTCTGACAGTAACCTACGAGCAGTACTTC. V gene TRBV5-1 combines with J gene TRBJ2-5; perhaps TRBD1 as D (5 bases). The end of the DNA fits TRBJ2-7 better, so the J call may be wrong. Looked up from germline, CDR1 is SGHRS and CDR2 is YFSETQ. The CDR3 consists of 13 residues.

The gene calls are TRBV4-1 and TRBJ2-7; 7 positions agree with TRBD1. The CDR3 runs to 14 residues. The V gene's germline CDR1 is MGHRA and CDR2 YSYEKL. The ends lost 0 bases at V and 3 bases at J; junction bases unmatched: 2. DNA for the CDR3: TGCGCCAGCAGCCAAGAGGGACAGAACTACGAGCAGTACTTC. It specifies CASSQEGQNYEQYF.

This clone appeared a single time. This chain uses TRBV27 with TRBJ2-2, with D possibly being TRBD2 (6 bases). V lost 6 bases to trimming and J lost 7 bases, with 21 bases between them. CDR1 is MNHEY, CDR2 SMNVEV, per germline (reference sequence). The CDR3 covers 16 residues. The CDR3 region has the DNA TGTGCCAGCAGCTACCTGGGGACTTCCCGGAGCGGGGAGCTGTTTTTT. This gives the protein CASSYLGTSRSGELFF.

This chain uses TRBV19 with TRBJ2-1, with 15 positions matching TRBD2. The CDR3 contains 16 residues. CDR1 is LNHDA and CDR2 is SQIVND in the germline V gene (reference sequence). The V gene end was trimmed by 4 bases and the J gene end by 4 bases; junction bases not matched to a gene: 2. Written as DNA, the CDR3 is TGTGCCAGTAGTAAAGGACTAGCGGGGGGGTACAATGAGCAGTTCTTC. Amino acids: CASSKGLAGGYNEQFF.

CDR3 bases: TGTGCCAGCAGTTACTCATTCAGGGGGGGAAACACCATATATTTT. Residues: CASSYSFRGGNTIYF. The chain employs TRBV6-5 and TRBJ1-3; TRBD1 aligns across 7 bases. Germline loops: CDR1 MNHEY, CDR2 SVGAGI. V shed 0 bases, J shed 4 bases, and the junction held 3 bases outside the gene matches. The CDR3 is 15 amino acids.

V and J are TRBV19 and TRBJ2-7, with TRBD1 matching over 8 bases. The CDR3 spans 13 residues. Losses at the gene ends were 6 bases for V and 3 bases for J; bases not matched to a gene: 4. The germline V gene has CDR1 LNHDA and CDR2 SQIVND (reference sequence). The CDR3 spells CASSPTGVYEQYF. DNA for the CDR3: TGTGCCAGTAGCCCGACAGGGGTCTACGAGCAGTACTTC.